The clone carrying this T cell receptor beta chain was counted ten times or more. Its antigen remains unknown. The CDR3 runs 15 residues. After removal of 2 bases from V and 5 bases from J, the junction contained 5 bases not matched to a gene. From germline, CDR1 is SGHVS and CDR2 FQNEAQ. The time point is: newly diagnosed GD, antithyroid drugs for less than 3 months. PBMC RNA was the source of the TCR library. Libraries of TCR beta came from iRepertoire HTBI primers plus Arm-PCR of CDR3 regions. Per the original data handling: Analysis of the samples identified roughly 62 TRBV and 14 TRBJ segments. TCRdb reanalysed the multiplex PCR reads using MiXCR and keeps one entry per CDR3 protein. The V and J calls here are based on TCRdb, not the publication. The sample holds under 250,000 distinct CDR3 sequences; 20% are singletons and the top ten take roughly 13%. The sample belongs to a study of regulatory T cells in long-lasting Graves disease. Study outcomes and limitations: The work looked only at peripheral blood and did not look at thyroid tissue. For persistent Graves' patients, TCR diversity was lower than for newly diagnosed ones.

Here the sequenced sample was peripheral blood mononuclear cells (PBMCs), taken at new diagnosis, from a patient treated with antithyroid drugs. This TCR was sampled from a female donor with Graves disease. V usage is TRBV7-8 and J usage is TRBJ1-5; 8 bases fit TRBD1. CDR3 amino acids: CASSLRTGRDQPQHF. The DNA of the CDR3 is TGTGCCAGCAGCTTACGGACAGGGAGGGATCAGCCCCAGCATTTT.